The 20 T cell receptor beta chains below were found in one sample sequenced in a study of T cell clonotyping in hematopoietic cell transplantation. As for time point: recipient sample about 28 days before transplant, after cytoreduction. This table comes from immunoSEQ multiplex PCR, and its TCRdb copy is limited to in-frame clones, with some not included. The sample has several thousand clones, 95% to 98% seen once; the top ten hold about a sixth. Specimen: peripheral blood mononuclear cells, collected before stem cell transplant. The receptors come from a man between 65 and 80 years old with acute myeloid leukemia. Some clones in this sample may be carry-over from other donors' samples.

This sequence joins TRBV28 and TRBJ2-7; tentatively, D is TRBD1 (6 bases). The germline CDR1 and CDR2 sequences are MDHEN and SYDVKM. The ends were cut back, 7 bases at V and 0 bases at J, with 19 bases in the middle. The CDR3 is made up of 16 amino acids. CDR3 sequence: CASTSTGGWGSYEQYF. The CDR3 region has the DNA TGTGCCAGCACCAGTACTGGGGGCTGGGGCTCCTACGAGCAGTACTTC.

This chain joins TRBV4-1 and TRBJ1-1; D gene ambiguous. The CDR3 length is 15 residues. The germline gives CDR1 MGHRA, CDR2 YSYEKL. V was trimmed by 3 bases and J by 0 bases, leaving 11 bases between them. CDR3 loop: CASSHPSAMNTEAFF. DNA for the CDR3: TGCGCCAGCAGCCACCCAAGTGCGATGAACACTGAAGCTTTCTTT.

This chain uses TRBV29-1 with TRBJ2-7; D remains unclear. In germline, CDR1 is SQVTM, CDR2 ANQGSEA. The CDR3 runs 12 residues. Trimming shortened V by 5 bases and J by 1 base, and 9 bases separated the two germline ends. DNA for the CDR3: TGCAGCGTTCAGGCAGCTTCCTACGAGCAGTACTTC. It is translated as CSVQAASYEQYF.

This clone was recorded only once. This chain connects TRBV4-1 to TRBJ1-5; D is unclear. There are 13 residues in the CDR3. Germline CDR1 reads MGHRA; CDR2 reads YSYEKL. V was cut by 5 bases and J by 1 base, with 6 bases left in between. The DNA of the CDR3 is TGCGCCAGCAGCTATCGGAGCAATCAGCCCCAGCATTTT. Amino acids: CASSYRSNQPQHF.

The chain combines TRBV11-1 with TRBJ1-2; D might be TRBD1 (6 bases). Germline V gene lookup returns CDR1 SGHAT and CDR2 FQDESV (reference sequence). Deletions cut 5 bases from V and 4 bases from J, with 20 bases between. The CDR3 is made up of 16 amino acids. As DNA, the CDR3 is TGTGCCAGCAGCAAAGATCCGTCAGGGGAGTCCTATGGCTACACCTTC. As protein: CASSKDPSGESYGYTF.

This chain connects TRBV30 to TRBJ1-1; D is unclear. V was cut by 5 bases and J by 1 base, with 8 bases left in between. Germline V gene lookup returns CDR1 GTSNPN and CDR2 SVGIG (reference sequence). The CDR3 totals 12 residues. The CDR3 here is CAWSQTNTEAFF. The CDR3 nucleotides read TGTGCCTGGTCCCAAACGAACACTGAAGCTTTCTTT.

The rearrangement links TRBV4-3 to TRBJ1-2, with a weak D call TRBD1 (6 bases). Germline CDR1 and CDR2: LGHNA and YSLEER. The CDR3 sequence is 14 residues long. V lost 3 bases to trimming and J lost 0 bases, with 8 bases between them. The CDR3 loop is CASSQGTSNYGYTF. CDR3 bases: TGCGCCAGCAGCCAGGGGACATCTAACTATGGCTACACCTTC.

The chain joins TRBV5-4 to TRBJ1-1; D not resolved. CDR3 size: 11 residues. Germline-derived CDR1 and CDR2 are SGHNT and YYREEE (reference sequence). V was cut by 2 bases and J by 2 bases, with 1 base left in between. CDR3 in amino acids: CASSLNTEAFF. CDR3 bases: TGTGCCAGCAGCTTAAACACTGAAGCTTTCTTT.

V and J are TRBV7-2 and TRBJ2-7, with 8 bases identical to TRBD1. The CDR3 spans 14 residues. V gave up 5 bases and J gave up 3 bases; unmatched junction bases: 6. Germline V gives CDR1 SGHTA, CDR2 FQGNSA. The CDR3 sequence: CASSPGTGFYEQYF. The CDR3, as DNA: TGTGCCAGCAGCCCCGGGACAGGTTTCTACGAGCAGTACTTC.

V is TRBV5-6 and J is TRBJ1-5; TRBD1 aligns across 8 bases. Germline trimming cut 2 bases from V and 0 bases from J; bases unmatched to any gene: 7. This CDR3 region has 17 residues. CDR1 and CDR2 from the germline V gene are SGHDT and YYEEEE. CDR3 coding DNA: TGTGCCAGCAGCTTCATGGGGACAGGACATAGCAATCAGCCCCAGCATTTT. Protein product: CASSFMGTGHSNQPQHF. The whole variable domain, remainder taken from reference TRBV5-6 and TRBJ1-5, is DAGVTQSPTHLIKTRGQQVTLRCSPKSGHDTVSWYQQALGQGPQFIFQYYEEEERQRGNFPDRFSGHQFPNYSSELNVNALLLGDSALYLCASSFMGTGHSNQPQHFGDGTRLSIL.

V is TRBV5-4 and J is TRBJ1-4, with D perhaps matching TRBD1 (6 bases). This CDR3 is 15 amino acids long. V was clipped by 4 bases and J by 5 bases, with 15 bases between them. CDR1 SGHNT and CDR2 YYREEE come from the germline V gene (reference sequence). Here the CDR3 reads CASSLGRGGNEKLFF. In nucleotides, the CDR3 is TGTGCCAGCAGCCTGGGCAGGGGAGGGAATGAAAAACTGTTTTTT.

The chain has TRBV30 and TRBJ2-2; TRBD2 agrees at 14 bases. With V trimmed by 2 bases and J by 6 bases, 14 bases remained unmatched. The CDR3 spans 19 residues. CDR1 and CDR2 from the germline V gene are GTSNPN and SVGIG (reference sequence). The CDR3 DNA reads TGTGCCTGGAGTCACTACCCCGGGACTAGCGGGAGAGGGGCCGGGGAGCTGTTTTTT. Residues: CAWSHYPGTSGRGAGELFF.

This sequence joins TRBV5-6 and TRBJ2-1; tentative D call: TRBD1 (6 bases). Trimming took off 0 bases at V and 12 bases at J, with 10 bases between the two ends. This CDR3 spans 12 amino acids. Germline CDR1 reads SGHDT; CDR2 reads YYEEEE. The CDR3: CASSLAVGGQFF. The CDR3, as DNA: TGTGCCAGCAGCTTGGCCGTAGGGGGGCAGTTCTTC.

The sample holds one count of this clone. The junction departs from the called germline gene at one end, perhaps through a read error. This chain uses TRBV5-8 with TRBJ1-2, with TRBD1 matching over 8 bases. Germline-derived CDR1 and CDR2 are SGHTS and YDEGEE. The CDR3 sequence is 16 residues long. The chain's CDR3 is CASTLRWLTGDPGYTF. As DNA, the CDR3 is TGTGCCAGCACCTTGCGGTGGCTGACAGGGGATCCTGGCTACACCTTC.

The chain couples TRBV10-3 to TRBJ2-3; 8 nucleotides align to TRBD1. The V and J ends lost 3 bases and 7 bases, in that order; junction bases with no gene match: 12. The V gene's germline CDR1 is ENHRY and CDR2 SYGVKD. The CDR3 contains 16 residues. For the CDR3, the DNA is TGTGCCATCAGTGACCCCGGGACAGGCGATCTCAATACGCAGTATTTT. Translating gives CAISDPGTGDLNTQYF.

This clone was seen only once. The rearrangement joins TRBV4-1 to TRBJ2-2; perhaps TRBD1 as D (6 bases). Germline V gene sequence: CDR1 MGHRA, CDR2 YSYEKL. V dropped 6 bases and J dropped 2 bases, with 10 bases sitting between them. The CDR3 loop spans 14 amino acids. CDR3 region: CASRGASNTGELFF. CDR3 coding DNA: TGCGCCAGCAGGGGGGCGAGTAACACCGGGGAGCTGTTTTTT.

J is TRBJ2-5 and V is TRBV29-1; TRBD2 agrees at 11 bases. The CDR3 spans 15 residues. V dropped 4 bases and J dropped 1; count of bases not matched to a gene: 5. From germline, CDR1 is SQVTM and CDR2 ANQGSEA. CDR3 coding DNA: TGCAGCGTTGCACTAGCGGGAGTGGCCCAAGAGACCCAGTACTTC. Translation gives CSVALAGVAQETQYF.

The V and J genes are TRBV4-2 and TRBJ2-5; TRBD1 matches 8 bases. V lost 4 bases and J lost 5; bases outside the gene matches: 9. Germline lookup yields CDR1 LGHNA and CDR2 YNFKEQ. The CDR3 consists of 15 residues. The CDR3 nucleotides are TGTGCCAGCAGCCCGCAGGACAGGGAGAGGGAGACCCAGTACTTC. Protein: CASSPQDRERETQYF.

This chain uses TRBV11-3 with TRBJ2-7, with D hard to call. The CDR3 is 15 amino acids. Germline assignment: CDR1 SGHNT and CDR2 YENEEA. The ends were cut back, 1 base at V and 6 bases at J, with 16 bases in the middle. The CDR3 here is CASSLGFIVGSEQYF. CDR3 coding DNA: TGTGCCAGCAGCTTAGGTTTTATCGTGGGGTCCGAGCAGTACTTC.

The chain combines TRBV7-2 with TRBJ2-5; TRBD2 might be the D (6 bases). Germline values: CDR1 SGHTA, CDR2 FQGNSA. V was cut by 8 bases and J by 4 bases, with 20 bases left in between. The CDR3 consists of 15 residues. CDR3 sequence (DNA): TGTGCCAGCGAGAGGGACTCACTAACGGGAGAGACCCAGTACTTC. Its protein product is CASERDSLTGETQYF.